This T cell receptor beta chain stems from a study of blood T cell repertoires in COVID-19. Turning to the study itself: COVID-19 samples, acute and convalescent, were from the United States, Italy and Spain. Sources were T cells, B-cell-depleted T cells, or PBMCs; the material itself was cDNA or gDNA.

V shed 2 bases, J shed 6 bases, and the junction held 10 bases outside the gene matches. The CDR3 spans 16 residues. Germline CDR1 reads SEHNR; CDR2 reads FQNEAQ (reference sequence). In the authors' methods: Cell counts per sample came from amplifying reference gene primers. This table comes from immunoSEQ multiplex PCR, and its TCRdb copy is limited to in-frame clones, with some not included. V and J calls and clone size come straight from that table; D and trimming were deduced from the DNA. The sample consists of around 150,000 clones, 70% to 90% of them appearing once. The chain has TRBV7-9 and TRBJ1-2, with TRBD1 matching 9 bases. The receptor was isolated from a man aged 35 to 55 with acute or convalescent COVID-19. The material sequenced was peripheral blood. The CDR3 spells CASSLTQGAYQNGYTF. In DNA form, the CDR3 reads TGTGCCAGCAGCTTAACACAGGGGGCATATCAGAATGGCTACACCTTC.